The rows below give T cell receptor beta chains drawn from one sample of a study of cytomegalovirus exposure and HLA in healthy donors. Assay used: immunoSEQ multiplex PCR; TCRdb lists only in-frame clones, some missing. This sample carries approximately 150,000 clones, under 85% of them seen once, and the ten largest clones take 4.8%. The source material was PBMCs. Receptors were obtained from a young man in good health and CMV-seronegative. The CDR3 runs from the conserved cysteine through the conserved F or W. For some rows the clone size is stated as once, few or many, or as a class when expanded; others skip it.

V	size	J	CDR3
TRBV6-5	-	TRBJ2-1	CASSYGGNEQFF
TRBV19	few	TRBJ2-1	CASSQTVNEQFF
TRBV7-3	-	TRBJ2-5	CASSPFGLAGQETQYF
TRBV19	-	TRBJ1-5	CASRTQGAARQPQHF
TRBV28	-	TRBJ2-7	CASRYNRDLQPYEQYF
TRBV5-1	once	TRBJ2-5	CASSSAGGYETQYF
TRBV6-1	-	TRBJ2-5	CASSDGFPRGLLPFQETQYF
TRBV19	-	TRBJ1-5	CASNPIDRGNQPQHF
TRBV6-1	-	TRBJ2-7	CASSAVEQYF
TRBV10-3	once	TRBJ2-2	CAISELAGDKKLFF
TRBV13	-	TRBJ2-1	CASSLGDRPYNEQFF
TRBV28	-	TRBJ1-5	CASNLGGRRNQPQHF
TRBV11-2	-	TRBJ2-3	CASSLVLTTSTDTQYF
TRBV6-7	few	TRBJ1-2	CARGAAGYTF
TRBV5-6	-	TRBJ2-5	CASSYTTGVLGEQYF
TRBV5-4	few	TRBJ2-7	CASSFGKGTRLYYEQYF
TRBV7-9	-	TRBJ1-4	CASSSEYRATNEKLFF
TRBV11-1	-	TRBJ2-3	CASTISGRGADTQYF
TRBV2	-	TRBJ1-5	CASSDTGHSNQPQHF
TRBV10-2	-	TRBJ1-4	CASSDSGIYNEKLFF
TRBV5-5	once	TRBJ1-3	CASSELGQIGNTIYF
TRBV11-2	-	TRBJ2-1	CASSLYAGASNEQFF
TRBV6-5	-	-	CASSYSRGSYEQYF
TRBV7-8	-	TRBJ2-7	CASSSAASVPIPYEQYF
TRBV7-6	once	TRBJ1-1	CASSLVGQGVNTEAFF
TRBV25-1	-	TRBJ1-1	CASSGWLTEAFF
TRBV7-8	few	TRBJ2-1	CASSGLAEGGPLFF